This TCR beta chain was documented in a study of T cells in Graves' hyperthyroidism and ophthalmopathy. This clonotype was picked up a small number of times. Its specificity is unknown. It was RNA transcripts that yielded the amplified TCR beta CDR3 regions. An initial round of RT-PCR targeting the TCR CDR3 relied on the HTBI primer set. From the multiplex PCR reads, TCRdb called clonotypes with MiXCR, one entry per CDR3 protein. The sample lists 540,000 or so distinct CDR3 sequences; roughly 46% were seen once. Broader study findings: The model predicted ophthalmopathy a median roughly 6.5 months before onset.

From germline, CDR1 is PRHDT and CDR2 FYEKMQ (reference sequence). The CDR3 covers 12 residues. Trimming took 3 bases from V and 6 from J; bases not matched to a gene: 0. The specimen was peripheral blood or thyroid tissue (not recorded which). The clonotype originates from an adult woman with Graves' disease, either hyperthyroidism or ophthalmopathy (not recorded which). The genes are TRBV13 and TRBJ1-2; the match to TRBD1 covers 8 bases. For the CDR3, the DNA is TGTGCCAGCAGCTTCAGGGGGCATGGCTACACCTTC. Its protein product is CASSFRGHGYTF. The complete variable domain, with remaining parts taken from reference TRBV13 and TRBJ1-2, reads AAGVIQSPRHLIKEKRETATLKCYPIPRHDTVYWYQQGPGQDPQFLISFYEKMQSDKGSIPDRFSAQQFSDYHSELNMSSLELGDSALYFCASSFRGHGYTFGSGTRLTVV.